The 5 T cell receptor beta chains below come from one sample, sequenced in a study of OX40 agonist ivuxolimab in advanced cancers. The data were produced by immunoSEQ multiplex PCR, yet TCRdb's version contains in-frame clones alone and is incomplete. The sample carries tens of thousands of clones, around 86% recorded once. The material sequenced was CD4+ or CD8+ T cells sorted from blood, taken in a trial of the OX40 agonist ivuxolimab. These receptors were collected from an adult with an advanced solid tumor such as melanoma, head and neck, liver or kidney cancer.

This clone was seen more than once but under ten times. The rearrangement uses TRBV27 and TRBJ1-5; weak D call: TRBD1 (5 bases). The CDR3 is made up of 13 amino acids. Germline V gene sequence: CDR1 MNHEY, CDR2 SMNVEV (reference sequence). The V end lost 8 bases, the J end lost 0 bases, and 8 bases lay between the germline ends. DNA for the CDR3: TGTGCCAGCCGGGACCCTAGCAATCAGCCCCAGCATTTT. Amino acid sequence: CASRDPSNQPQHF.

This chain joins TRBV28 and TRBJ2-7; D gene unclear. Germline loops: CDR1 MDHEN, CDR2 SYDVKM. Deletions cut 1 base from V and 6 bases from J, with 4 bases between. The CDR3 contains 11 residues. The CDR3 sequence: CASSLYSEQYF. In nucleotides, the CDR3 is TGTGCCAGCAGTTTATATAGCGAGCAGTACTTC. Complete variable domain (other parts from reference TRBV28 and TRBJ2-7): DVKVTQSSRYLVKRTGEKVFLECVQDMDHENMFWYRQDPGLGLRLIYFSYDVKMKEKGDIPEGYSVSREKKERFSLILESASTNQTSMYLCASSLYSEQYFGPGTRLTVT.

With regard to this clone: A read error may produce the germline difference seen at one junction end. The chain couples TRBV20-1 to TRBJ1-4, with TRBD1 matching over 7 bases. The CDR3 is 11 amino acids. Per germline, CDR1 DFQATT and CDR2 SNEGSKA (reference sequence). The CDR3 region has the DNA TGCAGTGCTGTCCTTACAGGGGCCTGGGTTTTT. It is translated as CSAVLTGAWVF.

This rearrangement joins TRBV23-1 to TRBJ2-7; possibly TRBD1 for D (6 bases). TRBV23-1 is placed among ORFs of uncertain function. The CDR3 contains 13 residues. V lost 6 bases and J lost 2, with 11 bases in between. DNA of the CDR3: TGCGCCAGCAGCCGGGACACCCCCTACGAGCAGTACTTC. Its protein is CASSRDTPYEQYF.

This clone was recorded only once. The genes are TRBV10-2 and TRBJ2-3; tentatively, D is TRBD2 (6 bases). The CDR3 has 15 residues. Trimming took 3 bases from V and 1 from J, leaving 11 bases between them. Germline V gives CDR1 WSHSY, CDR2 SAAADI. CDR3 protein: CASSDWGVGTDTQYF. The CDR3 DNA reads TGCGCCAGCAGTGATTGGGGGGTTGGCACAGATACGCAGTATTTT.